These 28 T cell receptor beta chains share one sample of origin, sequenced in a study of STAT3 mutations in large granular lymphocyte leukemia. Study-wide results and caveats: At least one immunodominant TCR beta clonotype appeared in every T-cell large granular lymphocyte leukemia patient.

Their antigen targets remain unknown. Generated by immunoSEQ multiplex PCR, the TCRdb table keeps only in-frame clones and is missing some. The table has around 3,200 clones, approximately 88% seen once; the top ten hold 40% to 60%. Sequences were obtained from peripheral blood mononuclear cells. The receptor source for this set is a man aged 40-49 years with T-cell large granular lymphocyte leukemia. Some clones in this sample may be carry-over from other donors' samples.

This sequence joins TRBV7-9 and TRBJ1-1, with a possible D match to TRBD1 (5 bases). V shed 0 bases and J shed 0 bases, with 8 bases lying between them. CDR1 SEHNR and CDR2 FQNEAQ come from the germline V gene (reference sequence). The CDR3 has 15 amino acids. The CDR3 region is CASSLADSMNTEAFF. CDR3 coding DNA: TGTGCCAGCAGCTTAGCTGACAGCATGAACACTGAAGCTTTCTTT.

CDR3 loop: CASSLEGDNSPLHF. The DNA for the CDR3 is TGTGCCAGCAGCTTAGAAGGGGACAATTCACCCCTCCACTTT. V gene TRBV11-3 combines with J gene TRBJ1-6; maybe TRBD1 (5 bases). Germline V lookup: CDR1 SGHNT, CDR2 YENEEA. V was cut by 0 bases and J by 7 bases, with 7 bases left in between. The CDR3 covers 14 residues.

The V call is TRBV13, the J call TRBJ2-5; tentative D call: TRBD1 (6 bases). Germline CDR1 and CDR2: PRHDT and FYEKMQ (reference sequence). This CDR3 is 14 amino acids long. Trimming pared 5 bases from V and 5 bases from J, leaving 15 bases between. CDR3 nucleotides: TGTGCCAGCAGCGTCGCTACAGGGCGGGAGACCCAGTACTTC. Its protein product is CASSVATGRETQYF.

CDR3 nucleotides: TGTGCCAGCAGTTCGACAGGGAGTGGGAGTCAGCCCCAGCATTTT. Translated, it gives CASSSTGSGSQPQHF. The chain uses TRBV27 and TRBJ1-5; 7 bases match TRBD1. With 4 bases clipped from V and 6 bases from J, the junction kept 9 bases outside the gene matches. Germline V gives CDR1 MNHEY, CDR2 SMNVEV (reference sequence). The CDR3 totals 15 residues.

V is TRBV27 and J is TRBJ2-7; 7 positions match TRBD2. Germline V CDR1 and CDR2: MNHEY, SMNVEV (reference sequence). V lost 5 bases to trimming and J lost 6 bases; unmatched junction nucleotides: 7. The CDR3 consists of 13 residues. For the CDR3, the DNA is TGTGCCAGCAGTCCCACAGTAGCGGGCGAGCAGTACTTC. Translation: CASSPTVAGEQYF.

The rearrangement joins TRBV28 to TRBJ1-4, with 8 bases matching TRBD1. This CDR3 is 16 amino acids long. The germline V gene encodes CDR1 MDHEN and CDR2 SYDVKM. The trim removed 4 bases at V and 3 bases at J, leaving 7 bases unmatched. CDR3 protein: CASSSGTGISNEKLFF. The CDR3 DNA reads as TGTGCCAGCAGTTCCGGGACAGGAATTTCTAATGAAAAACTGTTTTTT.

CDR3 region: CASSPLDRGVPPLHF. The CDR3, as DNA: TGTGCCAGCAGTCCCTTGGACAGGGGAGTTCCGCCCCTCCACTTT. The rearrangement uses TRBV28 and TRBJ1-6, with TRBD1 matching 9 bases. After removal of 5 bases from V and 13 bases from J, the junction contained 12 bases not matched to a gene. Looked up from germline, CDR1 is MDHEN and CDR2 is SYDVKM. CDR3 length: 15 amino acids.

The chain combines TRBV7-9 with TRBJ1-5; D not certain. V dropped 5 bases and J dropped 7 bases, with 18 bases sitting between them. The CDR3 is 15 residues long. Germline CDR1 and CDR2: SEHNR and FQNEAQ (reference sequence). In DNA form, the CDR3 reads TGTGCCAGCAGCACGTTCGCGGAGATTCGGCAGCCCCAGCATTTT. Translation gives CASSTFAEIRQPQHF.

The chain carries TRBV19 and TRBJ2-7; D remains ambiguous. The length of the CDR3 is 13 residues. The V gene lost 3 bases and the J gene lost 0 bases, with 6 bases spanning the gap. CDR1 and CDR2 from the germline V gene are LNHDA and SQIVND (reference sequence). CDR3 DNA sequence: TGTGCCAGTAGTATTACACCCTCCTACGAGCAGTACTTC. Translating it yields CASSITPSYEQYF.

The CDR3 DNA sequence: TGTGCCAGCAGCCAAGAGGAGGGGCAGAACTATGGCTACACCTTC. As protein: CASSQEEGQNYGYTF. This chain uses TRBV4-2 with TRBJ1-2, with D possibly matching TRBD1 (5 bases). This CDR3 region has 15 residues. The germline V gene has CDR1 LGHNA and CDR2 YNFKEQ. The V end was cut by 0 bases, the J end by 2 bases, with 10 bases between.

By share, this clone counts as large. The chain carries TRBV5-1 and TRBJ2-7, with 7 bases identical to TRBD1. V lost 9 bases and J lost 2; bases outside the gene matches: 11. Germline assignment: CDR1 SGHRS and CDR2 YFSETQ. The CDR3 runs to 14 residues. For the CDR3, the DNA is TGCGCCAAGACTTCCGGGACAGCTACCTACGAGCAGTACTTC. Translated, it gives CAKTSGTATYEQYF.

The chain combines TRBV5-5 with TRBJ2-7, with a possible D match to TRBD1 (5 bases). V was trimmed by 1 base and J by 2 bases, leaving 10 bases between them. The CDR3 is 14 amino acids. Germline loops: CDR1 SGHKS, CDR2 YYEKEE (reference sequence). The chain's CDR3 is CASSLSAGPYEQYF. CDR3 coding DNA: TGTGCCAGCAGCTTGTCGGCAGGGCCCTACGAGCAGTACTTC.

This chain connects TRBV13 to TRBJ1-1; 7 bases fit TRBD1. V dropped 5 bases and J dropped 1; count of bases not matched to a gene: 4. Germline V lookup: CDR1 PRHDT, CDR2 FYEKMQ (reference sequence). The CDR3 covers 14 residues. CDR3 sequence: CASSHGTANTEAFF. The CDR3, as DNA: TGTGCCAGCAGCCACGGGACAGCGAACACTGAAGCTTTCTTT.

This chain uses TRBV9 with TRBJ2-1; TRBD2 matches at 7 bases. CDR1 is SGDLS and CDR2 is YYNGEE in the germline V gene. The CDR3 loop spans 16 amino acids. J was trimmed by 0 bases and V by 3 bases; bases with no gene match: 6. The CDR3 DNA follows: TGTGCCAGCAGCGGCCTCGGGGGGAGCTCCTACAATGAGCAGTTCTTC. It encodes CASSGLGGSSYNEQFF.

This clone was counted only a few times. The chain recombines TRBV27 with TRBJ1-4; D is unclear. CDR3 length: 12 amino acids. Germline-derived CDR1 and CDR2 are MNHEY and SMNVEV (reference sequence). V dropped 1 base and J dropped 7 bases, with 4 bases sitting between them. DNA of the CDR3: TGTGCCAGCAGTTTATTGGGTGAAAAACTGTTTTTT. Residues: CASSLLGEKLFF.

The chain uses TRBV11-2 and TRBJ2-7; 9 nucleotides line up with TRBD1. The CDR3 is 18 amino acids. Germline CDR1 is SGHAT and CDR2 is FQNNGV. The J segment lost 0 bases and the V segment lost 4 bases, leaving 13 bases of the junction unmatched. The CDR3 here is CASSSYLPGQGISYEQYF. Here the CDR3 DNA reads TGTGCCAGCAGCTCATATCTCCCGGGACAGGGCATCTCCTACGAGCAGTACTTC.

This clone has just a few counts. The rearrangement joins TRBV5-1 to TRBJ1-2; the match to TRBD1 covers 11 bases. This CDR3 spans 15 amino acids. Germline trimming cut 4 bases from V and 5 bases from J; bases unmatched to any gene: 7. CDR1 and CDR2 from the germline V gene are SGHRS and YFSETQ. The CDR3 DNA sequence: TGCGCCAGCAGCCCCGGACAGGGGGCATGGTATGGCTACACCTTC. As protein: CASSPGQGAWYGYTF.

This chain joins TRBV18 and TRBJ2-7, with 10 bases identical to TRBD2. Germline lookup yields CDR1 KGHSH and CDR2 LQKENI. The CDR3 is made up of 14 amino acids. The V and J ends lost 2 bases and 7 bases, in that order; junction bases with no gene match: 5. For the CDR3, the DNA is TGTGCCAGCTCACCATCCCTAGCGGGGGATGAGCAGTACTTC. Amino acid sequence: CASSPSLAGDEQYF. The variable domain in full, completed from reference TRBV18 and TRBJ2-7, reads NAGVMQNPRHLVRRRGQEARLRCSPMKGHSHVYWYRQLPEEGLKFMVYLQKENIIDESGMPKERFSAEFPKEGPSILRIQQVVRGDSAAYFCASSPSLAGDEQYFGPGTRLTVT.

The chain uses TRBV9 and TRBJ2-3; TRBD1 matches at 8 bases. Germline loops: CDR1 SGDLS, CDR2 YYNGEE. J was trimmed by 2 bases and V by 4 bases; bases with no gene match: 3. CDR3 length equals 14 residues. The CDR3, as DNA: TGTGCCAGCAGCCCTCAGGGGGCCACAGATACGCAGTATTTT. This gives the protein CASSPQGATDTQYF.

The CDR3 reads CASSPSRQHGELFF. CDR3 DNA: TGTGCCAGCTCACCGTCGCGACAACACGGGGAGCTGTTTTTT. The chain employs TRBV18 and TRBJ2-2; D gene ambiguous. The CDR3 totals 14 residues. Per germline, CDR1 KGHSH and CDR2 LQKENI. V was trimmed by 3 bases and J by 7 bases, leaving 12 bases between them.

The J gene is TRBJ1-2, the V gene TRBV28; a possible D gene is TRBD1 (5 bases). Germline V gene sequence: CDR1 MDHEN, CDR2 SYDVKM. Trimming shortened V by 3 bases and J by 4 bases, and 9 bases separated the two germline ends. This CDR3 is 13 amino acids long. The CDR3 DNA reads as TGTGCCAGCAGTTTGCCAGGGATCTATGGCTACACCTTC. It translates to CASSLPGIYGYTF.

This clone came up once. This chain uses TRBV7-2 with TRBJ2-7; weak D call: TRBD2 (6 bases). The CDR3 contains 17 residues. Germline CDR1 SGHTA, CDR2 FQGNSA. V shed 5 bases and J shed 2 bases, with 22 bases lying between them. In DNA form, the CDR3 reads TGTGCCAGCAGCCTAGTGGGAAGCTTTGGGACTCCCTACGAGCAGTACTTC. As protein: CASSLVGSFGTPYEQYF.

V is TRBV19 and J is TRBJ1-5; no reliable D call. The CDR3 is 12 residues long. The V and J ends lost 8 bases and 0 bases respectively, with 5 bases between them. Germline CDR1 is LNHDA and CDR2 is SQIVND (reference sequence). CDR3 residues: CASGYSNQPQHF. DNA for the CDR3: TGTGCCAGTGGTTATAGCAATCAGCCCCAGCATTTT.

The V call is TRBV7-9, the J call TRBJ1-1; the D gene is possibly TRBD1 (5 bases). Trimming removed 0 bases from V and 1 base from J, with 18 bases in between. The CDR3 loop spans 18 amino acids. CDR1 and CDR2 from the germline V gene are SEHNR and FQNEAQ (reference sequence). CDR3 coding DNA: TGTGCCAGCAGCTTAGCATCAGAACAGGCCCAAGGGAACACTGAAGCTTTCTTT. It is translated as CASSLASEQAQGNTEAFF.

The gene calls are TRBV7-9 and TRBJ1-4; no reliable D call. This CDR3 has 14 amino acids. The germline V gene encodes CDR1 SEHNR and CDR2 FQNEAQ (reference sequence). Trimming shortened V by 0 bases and J by 7 bases, and 9 bases separated the two germline ends. The CDR3 loop is CASSLAGWGEKLFF. The CDR3 coding sequence is TGTGCCAGCAGCTTAGCAGGGTGGGGTGAAAAACTGTTTTTT. Supplemented by reference TRBV7-9 and TRBJ1-4, the full variable domain reads DTGVSQNPRHKITKRGQNVTFRCDPISEHNRLYWYRQTLGQGPEFLTYFQNEAQLEKSRLLSDRFSAERPKGSFSTLEIQRTEQGDSAMYLCASSLAGWGEKLFFGSGTQLSVL.

This clone showed up just a few times. This chain connects TRBV5-1 to TRBJ2-7; perhaps TRBD2 as D (6 bases). CDR1 and CDR2 (germline): SGHRS, YFSETQ. The ends were cut back, 0 bases at V and 5 bases at J, with 12 bases in the middle. The length of the CDR3 is 14 residues. Written as DNA, the CDR3 is TGCGCCAGCAGCTTGGCGGGACTTTCGGACGAGCAGTACTTC. Translated, it gives CASSLAGLSDEQYF.

The V gene is TRBV13, the J gene TRBJ1-1; D ambiguous. Trimming shortened V by 0 bases and J by 7 bases, and 6 bases separated the two germline ends. This CDR3 comprises 12 residues. The V gene's germline CDR1 is PRHDT and CDR2 FYEKMQ (reference sequence). CDR3 protein: CASSLGGGEAFF. The CDR3 region has the DNA TGTGCCAGCAGCTTAGGTGGTGGTGAAGCTTTCTTT.

The rearrangement joins TRBV5-8 to TRBJ1-1, with 10 bases fitting TRBD1. The germline V gene encodes CDR1 SGHTS and CDR2 YDEGEE. J gave up 7 bases and V 0 bases, and 9 bases lay outside the gene matches. This CDR3 has 16 residues. The CDR3 protein is CASSLAFGQGDFEAFF. In DNA form, the CDR3 reads TGTGCCAGCAGCTTGGCCTTCGGACAGGGGGATTTTGAAGCTTTCTTT.